One sample yielded the 22 T cell receptor beta chains listed below, sequenced in a study of cytomegalovirus exposure and HLA in healthy donors. PCR was performed using 60 Vbeta and 13 Jbeta primers. Some clones are missing from TCRdb's copy, which holds only in-frame ones; the method was immunoSEQ multiplex PCR. Here the sample spans about 150,000 clones, about three quarters being singletons. Sequenced: PBMCs. These TCRs come from a woman between 40 and 55 years old in good health and CMV-seronegative.

The chain links TRBV4-1 to TRBJ2-2; 8 bases map to TRBD1. V lost 4 bases and J lost 0; bases outside the gene matches: 4. This CDR3 contains 16 residues. Looked up from germline, CDR1 is MGHRA and CDR2 is YSYEKL. CDR3 residues: CASSLGTGPNTGELFF. CDR3 in DNA: TGCGCCAGCAGCCTGGGGACAGGCCCGAACACCGGGGAGCTGTTTTTT.

CDR3 nucleotides: TGTGCCAGCAGCCTGATCGAGGGATCAGGATATGAAAAACTGTTTTTT. The encoded protein is CASSLIEGSGYEKLFF. The chain has TRBV5-6 and TRBJ1-4, with D hard to call. Germline lookup yields CDR1 SGHDT and CDR2 YYEEEE. The CDR3 is 16 amino acids. V was pared by 4 bases and J by 6 bases, with 19 bases between.

The rearrangement links TRBV5-3 to TRBJ1-1; D is possibly TRBD1 (6 bases). TRBV5-3 is annotated as an ORF whose role is uncertain. The ends were cut back, 8 bases at V and 1 base at J, with 18 bases in the middle. The CDR3 has 15 residues. In DNA form, the CDR3 reads TGTGCCAGCGGGGGGGGCGGAAGAGCGAACACTGAAGCTTTCTTT. Its translation is CASGGGGRANTEAFF.

The chain couples TRBV6-6 to TRBJ2-7, with 9 bases that match TRBD1. Germline V gene data show CDR1 as MNHNY and CDR2 as SVGAGI (reference sequence). Trimming cost V 0 bases and J 7 bases; bases outside gene matches: 1. This CDR3 is built from 13 residues. The CDR3 DNA reads TGTGCCAGCAGTTACTCGACAGGGGGGGAGCAGTACTTC. It codes for CASSYSTGGEQYF.

This clone was counted only a few times. The chain has TRBV6-1 and TRBJ2-2; possible D gene TRBD2, 6 bases. The germline CDR1 and CDR2 sequences are MNHNS and SASEGT. The CDR3 is made up of 14 amino acids. V lost 2 bases, J lost 6 bases, and 10 bases lay in between. The CDR3 sequence: CASSELEGSGELFF. CDR3 DNA sequence: TGTGCCAGCAGTGAATTGGAGGGGTCCGGGGAGCTGTTTTTT.

V usage is TRBV29-1 and J usage is TRBJ1-3; D is unclear. Germline V CDR1 and CDR2: SQVTM, ANQGSEA. Trimming stripped 0 bases from V and 4 bases from J, with 7 bases between. The CDR3 is made up of 13 amino acids. CDR3 amino acids: CSVEDPLGNTIYF. The CDR3, as DNA: TGCAGCGTTGAAGACCCTCTCGGAAACACCATATATTTT.

The genes are TRBV11-1 and TRBJ1-4; 9 positions agree with TRBD1. Per the germline V gene, CDR1 is SGHAT and CDR2 is FQDESV (reference sequence). The V segment lost 3 bases and the J segment 8 bases; nucleotides outside the gene matches: 4. The CDR3 consists of 14 residues. The DNA of the CDR3 is TGTGCCAGCAGCTTGGTAACAGGGGGCGAAAAACTGTTTTTT. This codes for CASSLVTGGEKLFF.

The gene calls are TRBV5-6 and TRBJ2-7, with 10 bases identical to TRBD2. V was pared by 3 bases and J by 7 bases, with 7 bases of the junction left unmatched. Looked up from germline, CDR1 is SGHDT and CDR2 is YYEEEE. This CDR3 spans 14 amino acids. The CDR3 nucleotides read TGTGCCAGCAGCTCCGGACTAGCGGCCTTAGAGCAGTACTTC. Translating it yields CASSSGLAALEQYF.

This clone has just a few counts. The V and J genes are TRBV7-9 and TRBJ2-5; maybe TRBD1 (6 bases). Germline V gene data show CDR1 as SEHNR and CDR2 as FQNEAQ (reference sequence). Trimming cost V 8 bases and J 2 bases, with 15 bases left between them. This CDR3 spans 14 amino acids. This chain's CDR3 is CASQTGLRQETQYF. The CDR3 DNA is TGTGCCAGCCAGACAGGTTTGCGACAAGAGACCCAGTACTTC.

This clone was picked up a small number of times. The chain links TRBV4-1 to TRBJ1-4, with D possibly being TRBD1 (6 bases). Deletions cut 0 bases from V and 7 bases from J, with 18 bases between. The CDR3 is made up of 17 amino acids. Germline V gene lookup returns CDR1 MGHRA and CDR2 YSYEKL. The CDR3 spells CASSQDRTGGAGEKLFF. DNA for the CDR3: TGCGCCAGCAGCCAAGATCGGACGGGGGGCGCTGGTGAAAAACTGTTTTTT.

This clone has a handful of counts. The chain couples TRBV19 to TRBJ1-5; unclear D gene. Trimming pared 6 bases from V and 1 base from J, leaving 7 bases between. The CDR3 totals 13 residues. Germline V gives CDR1 LNHDA, CDR2 SQIVND (reference sequence). CDR3 sequence reads: CASRWASNQPQHF. CDR3 DNA: TGTGCCAGTAGATGGGCCAGCAATCAGCCCCAGCATTTT.

This chain joins TRBV28 and TRBJ1-5; 10 bases fit TRBD1. Germline V gene data show CDR1 as MDHEN and CDR2 as SYDVKM. This CDR3 is 17 amino acids long. J gave up 5 bases and V 4 bases, and 11 bases lay outside the gene matches. The CDR3: CASSSAGTGETYQPQHF. The CDR3 DNA sequence: TGTGCCAGCAGTTCCGCCGGGACAGGGGAGACGTATCAGCCCCAGCATTTT.

The rearrangement uses TRBV9 and TRBJ2-6, with TRBD1 as a possible D gene (5 bases). The CDR3 is 18 amino acids. Between the trimmed V and J ends, which lost 0 bases and 4 bases, there was a span of 17 bases. From germline, CDR1 is SGDLS and CDR2 YYNGEE. In nucleotides, the CDR3 is TGTGCCAGCAGCGTAGTGGGCTACAGGCCATCCGGGGCCAACGTCCTGACTTTC. Protein product: CASSVVGYRPSGANVLTF.

The gene calls are TRBV28 and TRBJ2-2; tentatively, D is TRBD2 (7 bases). The V gene's germline CDR1 is MDHEN and CDR2 SYDVKM. V was clipped by 2 bases and J by 10 bases, with 20 bases between them. The CDR3 totals 16 residues. The CDR3 is CASSLARGGARSELFF. As DNA, the CDR3 is TGTGCCAGCAGTTTAGCAAGGGGGGGGGCTCGTTCGGAGCTGTTTTTT.

The chain uses TRBV5-1 and TRBJ1-1; 8 bases match TRBD1. The ends lost 1 base at V and 4 bases at J; junction bases unmatched: 9. Germline CDR1 is SGHRS and CDR2 is YFSETQ. The CDR3 covers 16 residues. DNA for the CDR3: TGCGCCAGCAGCTTGCTTCAGGGGGCAACGGGCACTGAAGCTTTCTTT. Translation: CASSLLQGATGTEAFF.

This clone was detected once. The V and J genes are TRBV6-5 and TRBJ1-2; 12 bases are shared with TRBD1. The germline V gene encodes CDR1 MNHEY and CDR2 SVGAGI. The CDR3 has 16 amino acids. After removal of 4 bases from V and 8 bases from J, the junction contained 11 bases not matched to a gene. The DNA of the CDR3 is TGTGCCAGCAGTTCGGCCGGGACAGGGGGCGCGGGGGGCTACACCTTC. Its protein product is CASSSAGTGGAGGYTF.

The chain combines TRBV15 with TRBJ2-3; the match to TRBD1 covers 7 bases. The CDR3 length is 15 residues. Germline lookup yields CDR1 LNHNV and CDR2 YYDKDF (reference sequence). Trimming removed 0 bases from V and 6 bases from J; junction bases left unmatched: 6. The CDR3 DNA follows: TGTGCCACCAGCAGAGATGCTAGGGGGCCCGATACGCAGTATTTT. Its protein is CATSRDARGPDTQYF.

The chain recombines TRBV4-1 with TRBJ2-5; 10 bases agree with TRBD2. Trimming cost V 0 bases and J 5 bases; bases outside gene matches: 9. This CDR3 is built from 17 residues. Germline V CDR1 and CDR2: MGHRA, YSYEKL. CDR3 residues: CASSQDRASGGMETQYF. The CDR3, as DNA: TGCGCCAGCAGCCAAGATAGGGCTAGCGGGGGCATGGAGACCCAGTACTTC.

There are a few counts of this clone. The chain couples TRBV5-1 to TRBJ1-1; the D gene is possibly TRBD1 (5 bases). The CDR3 has 15 residues. Germline CDR1 and CDR2: SGHRS and YFSETQ. Trimming took off 0 bases at V and 4 bases at J, with 13 bases between the two ends. This CDR3 is CASSLGRQGGTEAFF. Written as DNA, the CDR3 is TGCGCCAGCAGCTTGGGTCGTCAGGGTGGCACTGAAGCTTTCTTT. The full variable domain, completed using reference TRBV5-1 and TRBJ1-1, is KAGVTQTPRYLIKTRGQQVTLSCSPISGHRSVSWYQQTPGQGLQFLFEYFSETQRNKGNFPGRFSGRQFSNSRSEMNVSTLELGDSALYLCASSLGRQGGTEAFFGQGTRLTVV.

V usage is TRBV29-1 and J usage is TRBJ2-3; D may be TRBD2 (6 bases). The CDR3 runs to 15 residues. Trimming took off 4 bases at V and 0 bases at J, with 14 bases between the two ends. Germline lookup yields CDR1 SQVTM and CDR2 ANQGSEA. In DNA form, the CDR3 reads TGCAGCGTTGCCCTCAATGGGGGGAGCACAGATACGCAGTATTTT. Translated, it gives CSVALNGGSTDTQYF.

This clone was detected only once. The genes are TRBV5-1 and TRBJ1-1, with D possibly matching TRBD1 (5 bases). This CDR3 spans 13 amino acids. V lost 5 bases and J 4 bases, leaving 12 bases between the germline ends. Germline CDR1 reads SGHRS; CDR2 reads YFSETQ. CDR3 sequence: CASRGGDGTEAFF. CDR3 nucleotides: TGCGCCAGCAGAGGAGGGGATGGCACTGAAGCTTTCTTT.

This rearrangement joins TRBV5-1 to TRBJ2-5; 13 bases line up with TRBD2. This CDR3 contains 16 residues. The germline CDR1 and CDR2 sequences are SGHRS and YFSETQ. The V and J ends lost 4 bases and 5 bases, in that order; junction bases with no gene match: 8. Written as DNA, the CDR3 is TGCGCCAGCAGCCGAGGACTAGCGGGGGAGACGGAGACCCAGTACTTC. The encoded protein is CASSRGLAGETETQYF.